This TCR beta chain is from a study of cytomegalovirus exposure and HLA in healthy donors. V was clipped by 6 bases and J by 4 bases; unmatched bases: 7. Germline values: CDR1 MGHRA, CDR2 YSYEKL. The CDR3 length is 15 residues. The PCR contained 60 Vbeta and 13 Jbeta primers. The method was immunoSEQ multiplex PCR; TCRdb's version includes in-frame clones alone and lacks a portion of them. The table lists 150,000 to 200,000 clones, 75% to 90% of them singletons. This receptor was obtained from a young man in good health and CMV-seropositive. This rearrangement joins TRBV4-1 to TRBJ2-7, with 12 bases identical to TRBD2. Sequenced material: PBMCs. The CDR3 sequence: CASSSSGTSGYEQYF. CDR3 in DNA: TGCGCCAGCAGTTCGTCCGGGACTAGCGGGTACGAGCAGTACTTC.